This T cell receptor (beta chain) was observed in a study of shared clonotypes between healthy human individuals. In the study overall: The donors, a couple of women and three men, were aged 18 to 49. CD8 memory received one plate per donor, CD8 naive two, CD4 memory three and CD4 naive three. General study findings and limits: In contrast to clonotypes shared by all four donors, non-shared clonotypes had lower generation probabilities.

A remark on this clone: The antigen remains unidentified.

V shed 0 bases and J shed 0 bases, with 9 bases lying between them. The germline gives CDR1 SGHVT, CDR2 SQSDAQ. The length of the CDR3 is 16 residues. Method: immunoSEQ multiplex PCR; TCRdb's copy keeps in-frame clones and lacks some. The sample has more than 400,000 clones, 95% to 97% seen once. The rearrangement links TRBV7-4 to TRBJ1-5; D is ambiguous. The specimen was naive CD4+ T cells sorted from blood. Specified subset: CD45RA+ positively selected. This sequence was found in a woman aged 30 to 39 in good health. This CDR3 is CASSLAASYSNQPQHF. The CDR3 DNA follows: TGTGCCAGCAGCTTAGCGGCCAGCTATAGCAATCAGCCCCAGCATTTT.